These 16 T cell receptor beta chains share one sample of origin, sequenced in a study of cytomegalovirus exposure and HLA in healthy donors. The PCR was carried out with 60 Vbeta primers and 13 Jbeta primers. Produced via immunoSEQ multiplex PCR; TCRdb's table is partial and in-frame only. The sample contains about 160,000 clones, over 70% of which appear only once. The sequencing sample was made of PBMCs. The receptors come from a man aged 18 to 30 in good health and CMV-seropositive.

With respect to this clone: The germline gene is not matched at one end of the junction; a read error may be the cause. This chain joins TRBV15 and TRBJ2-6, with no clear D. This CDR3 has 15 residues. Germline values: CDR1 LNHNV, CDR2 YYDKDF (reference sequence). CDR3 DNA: TGTGCCACCAGCAGAGAATCTGGGTGGGCCAACGGCCTGACTTTC. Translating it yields CATSRESGWANGLTF.

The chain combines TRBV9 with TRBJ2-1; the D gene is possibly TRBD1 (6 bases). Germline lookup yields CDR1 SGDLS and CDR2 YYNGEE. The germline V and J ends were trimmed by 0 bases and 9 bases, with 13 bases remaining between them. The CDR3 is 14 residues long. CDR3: CASSVDLGAFEQFF. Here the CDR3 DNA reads TGTGCCAGCAGCGTAGATTTGGGGGCGTTTGAGCAGTTCTTC.

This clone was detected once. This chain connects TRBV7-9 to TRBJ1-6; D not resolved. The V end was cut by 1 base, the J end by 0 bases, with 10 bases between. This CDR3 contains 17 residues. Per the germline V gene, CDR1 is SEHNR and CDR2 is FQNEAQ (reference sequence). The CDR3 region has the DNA TGTGCCAGCAGCTTAGGACAACTCAGCTCCTATAATTCACCCCTCCACTTT. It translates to CASSLGQLSSYNSPLHF. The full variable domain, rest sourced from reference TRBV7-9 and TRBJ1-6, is DTGVSQNPRHKITKRGQNVTFRCDPISEHNRLYWYRQTLGQGPEFLTYFQNEAQLEKSRLLSDRFSAERPKGSFSTLEIQRTEQGDSAMYLCASSLGQLSSYNSPLHFGNGTRLTVT.

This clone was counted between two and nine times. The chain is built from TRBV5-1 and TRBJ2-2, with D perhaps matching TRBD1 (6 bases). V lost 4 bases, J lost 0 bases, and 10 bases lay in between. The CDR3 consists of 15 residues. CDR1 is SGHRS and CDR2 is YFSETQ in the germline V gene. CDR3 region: CASSIGTSNTGELFF. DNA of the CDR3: TGCGCCAGCAGCATCGGGACATCGAACACCGGGGAGCTGTTTTTT.

Written as DNA, the CDR3 is TGCGCCAGCAGCCAAGAGCAGGGAACCTCAGATACGCAGTATTTT. Protein product: CASSQEQGTSDTQYF. V usage is TRBV4-1 and J usage is TRBJ2-3; perhaps TRBD1 as D (5 bases). The CDR3 runs 15 residues. CDR1 is MGHRA, CDR2 YSYEKL, per germline. V gave up 0 bases and J gave up 4 bases, with 11 bases separating them.

CDR3 sequence: CASRRARVNTEAFF. The CDR3 DNA follows: TGTGCCAGCCGCCGGGCGAGGGTGAACACTGAAGCTTTCTTT. The chain employs TRBV19 and TRBJ1-1; D remains ambiguous. Germline V gene data show CDR1 as LNHDA and CDR2 as SQIVND (reference sequence). Trimming removed 9 bases at V and 0 bases at J, with 14 bases between. The CDR3 covers 14 residues.

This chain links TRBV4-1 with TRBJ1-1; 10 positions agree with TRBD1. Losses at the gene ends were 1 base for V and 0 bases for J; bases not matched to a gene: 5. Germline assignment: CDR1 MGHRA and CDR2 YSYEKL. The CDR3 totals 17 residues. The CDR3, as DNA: TGCGCCAGCAGCCAAGTGACAGGGGGCCATATGAACACTGAAGCTTTCTTT. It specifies CASSQVTGGHMNTEAFF.

The CDR3 DNA follows: TGTGCCAGCAGCTTGAGGCAGGGGTATCAGCCCCAGCATTTT. This translates into CASSLRQGYQPQHF. The chain combines TRBV5-6 with TRBJ1-5; D possibly corresponds to TRBD1 (6 bases). This CDR3 is built from 14 residues. Germline V lookup: CDR1 SGHDT, CDR2 YYEEEE. The V end was cut by 1 base, the J end by 5 bases, with 10 bases between. The complete variable domain, with remaining parts taken from reference TRBV5-6 and TRBJ1-5, reads DAGVTQSPTHLIKTRGQQVTLRCSPKSGHDTVSWYQQALGQGPQFIFQYYEEEERQRGNFPDRFSGHQFPNYSSELNVNALLLGDSALYLCASSLRQGYQPQHFGDGTRLSIL.

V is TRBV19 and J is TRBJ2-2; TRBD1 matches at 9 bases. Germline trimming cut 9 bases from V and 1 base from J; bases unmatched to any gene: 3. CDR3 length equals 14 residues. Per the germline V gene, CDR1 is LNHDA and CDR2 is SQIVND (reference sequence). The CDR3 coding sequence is TGTGCCAGCTCGGGACAGGGGAACACCGGGGAGCTGTTTTTT. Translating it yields CASSGQGNTGELFF.

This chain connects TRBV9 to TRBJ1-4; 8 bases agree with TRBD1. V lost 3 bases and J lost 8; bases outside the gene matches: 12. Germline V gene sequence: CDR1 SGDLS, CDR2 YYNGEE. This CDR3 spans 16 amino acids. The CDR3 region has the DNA TGTGCCAGCAGCGGAACTACAGGGGGGCTCGGGGAAAAACTGTTTTTT. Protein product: CASSGTTGGLGEKLFF.

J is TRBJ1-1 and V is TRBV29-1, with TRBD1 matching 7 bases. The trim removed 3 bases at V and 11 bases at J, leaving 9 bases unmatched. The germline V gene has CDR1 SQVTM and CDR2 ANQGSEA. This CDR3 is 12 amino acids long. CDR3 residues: CSVEGTGEDAFF. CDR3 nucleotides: TGCAGCGTTGAGGGTACAGGGGAGGATGCTTTCTTT.

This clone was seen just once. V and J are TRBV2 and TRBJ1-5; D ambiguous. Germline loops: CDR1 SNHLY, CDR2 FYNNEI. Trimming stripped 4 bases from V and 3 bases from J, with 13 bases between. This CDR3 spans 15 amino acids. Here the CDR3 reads CASSGFGINNQPQHF. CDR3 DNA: TGTGCCAGCAGTGGTTTCGGGATAAACAATCAGCCCCAGCATTTT.

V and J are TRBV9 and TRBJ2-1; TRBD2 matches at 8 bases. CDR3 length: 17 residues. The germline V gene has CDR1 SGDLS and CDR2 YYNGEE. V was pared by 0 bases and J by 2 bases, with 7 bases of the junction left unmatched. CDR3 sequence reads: CASSVASGGPPYNEQFF. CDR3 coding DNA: TGTGCCAGCAGCGTAGCAAGCGGGGGTCCCCCCTACAATGAGCAGTTCTTC.

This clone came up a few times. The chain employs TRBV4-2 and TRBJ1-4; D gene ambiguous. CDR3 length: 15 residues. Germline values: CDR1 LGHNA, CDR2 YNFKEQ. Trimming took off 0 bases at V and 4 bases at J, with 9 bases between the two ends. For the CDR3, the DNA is TGTGCCAGCAGCCAAGACTTGAGGGATAATGAAAAACTGTTTTTT. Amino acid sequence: CASSQDLRDNEKLFF.

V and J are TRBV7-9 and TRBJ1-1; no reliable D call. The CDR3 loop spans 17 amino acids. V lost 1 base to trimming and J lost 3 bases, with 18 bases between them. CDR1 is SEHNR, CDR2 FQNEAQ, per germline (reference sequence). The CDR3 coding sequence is TGTGCCAGCAGCTTAGGTGCGGGCGCAAGGGCGGACACTGAAGCTTTCTTT. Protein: CASSLGAGARADTEAFF.

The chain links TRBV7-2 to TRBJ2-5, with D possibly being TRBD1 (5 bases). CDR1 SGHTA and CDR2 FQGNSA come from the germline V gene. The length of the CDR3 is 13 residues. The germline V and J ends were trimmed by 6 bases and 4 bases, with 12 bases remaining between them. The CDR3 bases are TGTGCCAGCAGTTTAAGGGGATCAGAGACCCAGTACTTC. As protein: CASSLRGSETQYF. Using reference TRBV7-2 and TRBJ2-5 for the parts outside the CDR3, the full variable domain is GAGVSQSPSNKVTEKGKDVELRCDPISGHTALYWYRQSLGQGLEFLIYFQGNSAPDKSGLPSDRFSAERTGGSVSTLTIQRTQQEDSAVYLCASSLRGSETQYFGPGTRLLVL.